This T cell receptor (beta chain) comes out of a study of blood T cell repertoires in COVID-19. Background on the study: PBMCs, B-cell-depleted T cells, or T cells provided the cDNA or gDNA that made up the material.

Per the original data handling: Nucleated cell counts were estimated from reference gene primer amplification. The repertoire was sequenced with immunoSEQ multiplex PCR; TCRdb's copy has only in-frame clones and lacks some. V, J and clone size were drawn from that table, and D and trimming were deduced from the DNA. The sample has 200,000 to 300,000 clones; around 88% are singletons. There are 15 residues in the CDR3. The ends were cut back, 3 bases at V and 4 bases at J, with 15 bases in the middle. From germline, CDR1 is SGHTA and CDR2 FQGNSA. The source material was PBMCs or T cells enriched from blood (not recorded which). This clonotype originated in a woman in her thirties who had recovered from COVID-19. The genes are TRBV7-2 and TRBJ2-5; D might be TRBD1 (5 bases). The CDR3 here is CASSFQGFEVETQYF. The CDR3 DNA sequence: TGTGCCAGCAGCTTCCAGGGATTTGAAGTAGAGACCCAGTACTTC.